The 30 T cell receptor beta chains listed next were all sequenced from one sample in a study of glioma-infiltrating T cells. Amplification of TCR alpha and beta CDR3 regions from RNA used iRepertoire nested multiplex PCR. A single record per CDR3 protein comes from TCRdb applying MiXCR to the multiplex PCR reads. This repertoire shows more than 100,000 distinct CDR3 sequences, about 30% found once; its top ten account for 44%. The sequenced material came from glioma tissue, nonneoplastic brain tissue, or PBMCs (not recorded which). The receptors were sampled from a human donor with low-grade glioma or glioblastoma, undergoing nonglioma brain surgery, or in good health (not recorded which).

This sequence joins TRBV6-1 and TRBJ2-7, with 9 bases identical to TRBD1. Germline-derived CDR1 and CDR2 are MNHNS and SASEGT. The J segment lost 1 base and the V segment lost 2 bases, leaving 15 bases of the junction unmatched. CDR3 size: 19 residues. The CDR3 DNA is TGTGCCAGCAGTGAAACAGGGGGCGCATCCTATAGGGCATCCTACGAGCAGTACTTC. Its translation: CASSETGGASYRASYEQYF.

This clonotype was detected many times. This chain joins TRBV2 and TRBJ1-5; D is possibly TRBD1 (6 bases). V lost 6 bases, J lost 5 bases, and 11 bases lay in between. This CDR3 region has 13 residues. Germline values: CDR1 SNHLY, CDR2 FYNNEI. Here the CDR3 DNA reads TGTGCCAGCAGAGAACAGGGCCATCAGCCCCAGCATTTT. It is translated as CASREQGHQPQHF.

This clonotype has at least ten counts. The chain links TRBV7-2 to TRBJ1-2; a weak D match, TRBD1 (6 bases). CDR1 is SGHTA, CDR2 FQGNSA, per germline. This CDR3 has 14 amino acids. Trimming stripped 8 bases from V and 0 bases from J, with 13 bases between. The CDR3 sequence: CASGARTANYGYTF. The CDR3 coding sequence is TGTGCCAGCGGCGCTAGGACAGCTAACTATGGCTACACCTTC.

Concerning this clonotype: A much larger clonotype is one base distant, so this may be a read error. The gene calls are TRBV7-2 and TRBJ1-4; a possible D gene is TRBD1 (6 bases). The CDR3 is made up of 14 amino acids. Germline-derived CDR1 and CDR2 are SGHTA and FQGNSA. Here the CDR3 DNA reads TGTGCCAGCAGCCCCGACAGGCATTCCGAAAAACTGATTTTT. Encoded protein: CASSPDRHSEKLIF.

Comments on this clonotype: Just one base apart from a much larger clone, this may be a read error. V is TRBV14 and J is TRBJ1-2, with TRBD1 matching 7 bases. CDR1 and CDR2 (germline): SGHDN, FVKESK. The CDR3 sequence is 13 residues long. The V gene end was trimmed by 2 bases and the J gene end by 6 bases; junction bases not matched to a gene: 3. CDR3 in amino acids: CASSQQGGHGYTF. The CDR3 coding sequence is TGTGCCAGCAGCCAACAGGGGGGCCATGGCTACACCTTC.

Ten or more counts support this clonotype. V is TRBV7-9 and J is TRBJ2-3; no clear D. Germline CDR1 SEHNR, CDR2 FQNEAQ (reference sequence). Trimming left V 4 bases short and J 2 bases short, with 7 bases between. The CDR3 runs 13 residues. This chain's CDR3 is CASSSPNTDTQYF. The CDR3 DNA is TGTGCCAGCAGCTCCCCAAACACAGATACGCAGTATTTT.

In this sample, this clonotype turned up many times. The V gene is TRBV6-1, the J gene TRBJ2-3; D is undetermined. The CDR3 totals 13 residues. Germline assignment: CDR1 MNHNS and CDR2 SASEGT. Trimming took 5 bases from V and 0 from J, leaving 6 bases between them. The CDR3 coding sequence is TGTGCCAGCAGTTTCGACAGCACAGATACGCAGTATTTT. This sequence encodes CASSFDSTDTQYF.

There are many counts of this clonotype. This chain links TRBV20-1 with TRBJ1-5; weak D call: TRBD1 (6 bases). The V end lost 3 bases, the J end lost 0 bases, and 18 bases lay between the germline ends. The CDR3 has 17 residues. Germline CDR1 is DFQATT and CDR2 is SNEGSKA (reference sequence). CDR3 DNA: TGCAGTGCTAGGGGACGGGGGGCTACGTATAGCAATCAGCCCCAGCATTTT. This sequence encodes CSARGRGATYSNQPQHF.

Remarks on this clonotype: A much larger clone differs from this one at a single base, so this may be a read error. This chain joins TRBV12-3 or TRBV12-4 and TRBJ1-6; no definite D call. Between the trimmed V and J ends, which lost 4 bases and 8 bases, there was a span of 12 bases. The CDR3 runs to 14 residues. Written as DNA, the CDR3 is TGTGCCAGCAGTTACGGAAGCCGATATTCACCCCTCCACTTT. Translation gives CASSYGSRYSPLHF.

This chain connects TRBV7-2 to TRBJ1-2; 8 nucleotides match TRBD1. J gave up 4 bases and V 2 bases, and 12 bases lay outside the gene matches. This CDR3 has 17 residues. The germline CDR1 and CDR2 sequences are SGHTA and FQGNSA. This CDR3 is CASSLKGTGFRFYGYTF. CDR3 coding DNA: TGTGCCAGCAGCTTAAAGGGGACAGGTTTCCGATTCTATGGCTACACCTTC.

This clonotype was recorded many times. The CDR3 sequence: CATQDQGINNQPQHF. The DNA for the CDR3 is TGTGCCACGCAGGATCAGGGAATCAACAATCAGCCCCAGCATTTT. The rearrangement uses TRBV19 and TRBJ1-5; weak D call: TRBD1 (5 bases). The CDR3 runs to 15 residues. Germline lookup yields CDR1 LNHDA and CDR2 SQIVND (reference sequence). V gave up 10 bases and J gave up 3 bases, with 19 bases separating them.

V gene TRBV7-2 combines with J gene TRBJ2-3; 7 nucleotides align to TRBD2. The germline V gene encodes CDR1 SGHTA and CDR2 FQGNSA. The CDR3 extends over 15 amino acids. Germline trimming cut 3 bases from V and 4 bases from J; bases unmatched to any gene: 7. CDR3 sequence reads: CASSLSGDASDTQYF. In DNA, the CDR3 is TGTGCCAGCAGCTTGAGCGGGGACGCTTCAGATACGCAGTATTTT.

The genes are TRBV2 and TRBJ2-3; D may correspond to TRBD1 or TRBD2 (5 bases each). V lost 8 bases to trimming and J lost 5 bases, with 14 bases between them. CDR3 size: 13 residues. Germline CDR1 and CDR2: SNHLY and FYNNEI. Written as DNA, the CDR3 is TGTGCCAGCGGGGGACGGTGTTTAGATACGCAGTATTTT. Translating it yields CASGGRCLDTQYF.

The V and J genes are TRBV2 and TRBJ1-5; no definite D call. The CDR3 is 15 residues long. Germline-derived CDR1 and CDR2 are SNHLY and FYNNEI. Trimming pared 0 bases from V and 2 bases from J, leaving 8 bases between. This CDR3 reads CASSEARGGNQPQHF. For the CDR3, the DNA is TGTGCCAGCAGTGAAGCGAGAGGAGGCAATCAGCCCCAGCATTTT.

This clonotype was counted at least ten times. This chain uses TRBV7-9 with TRBJ2-3; possible D gene TRBD1, 5 bases. This CDR3 is 18 amino acids long. CDR1 is SEHNR and CDR2 is FQNEAQ in the germline V gene (reference sequence). V shed 5 bases and J shed 0 bases, with 21 bases lying between them. In DNA, the CDR3 is TGTGCCAGCAGCAGATCTTTGACAGCCTATTCTAGCACAGATACGCAGTATTTT. It yields the protein CASSRSLTAYSSTDTQYF.

The chain combines TRBV7-8 with TRBJ1-3; tentatively, D is TRBD1 (6 bases). Germline V lookup: CDR1 SGHVS, CDR2 FQNEAQ. The CDR3 is 14 amino acids. The ends were cut back, 7 bases at V and 0 bases at J, with 10 bases in the middle. The CDR3 sequence: CASTLDSSGNTIYF. The CDR3 DNA is TGTGCCAGCACCCTGGACAGCTCTGGAAACACCATATATTTT.

This clonotype was observed a handful of times. CDR3 sequence reads: CASSVVDTNSPLHF. CDR3 DNA sequence: TGTGCCAGCAGCGTAGTCGACACAAATTCACCCCTCCACTTT. This chain uses TRBV9 with TRBJ1-6; D gene ambiguous. There are 14 residues in the CDR3. Germline V gives CDR1 SGDLS, CDR2 YYNGEE. The V gene lost 0 bases and the J gene lost 7 bases, with 8 bases spanning the gap.

Turning to this clonotype: It may be a read error: a sequence one base away is much more abundant. The chain has TRBV5-1 and TRBJ1-5; D is unresolved. The CDR3 extends over 13 amino acids. In germline, CDR1 is SGHRS, CDR2 YFSETQ. The CDR3 DNA reads TGCGCCAGCAGCCCGCTGGGCAATCAGCCCCGGCATTTT. Translated: CASSPLGNQPRHF.

This rearrangement joins TRBV28 to TRBJ1-6, with D maybe TRBD1 (5 bases). V was clipped by 5 bases and J by 7 bases, with 18 bases between them. Germline CDR1 is MDHEN and CDR2 is SYDVKM. The CDR3 runs to 16 residues. CDR3 loop: CASSPDAGFYNSPLHF. CDR3 nucleotides: TGTGCCAGCAGTCCAGATGCAGGGTTCTACAATTCACCCCTCCACTTT. The full variable domain, in which reference TRBV28 and TRBJ1-6 provide the parts outside the CDR3, is DVKVTQSSRYLVKRTGEKVFLECVQDMDHENMFWYRQDPGLGLRLIYFSYDVKMKEKGDIPEGYSVSREKKERFSLILESASTNQTSMYLCASSPDAGFYNSPLHFGNGTRLTVT.

As concerns this clonotype: A much bigger clone sits one base away, suggesting this may be a read error. This chain joins TRBV28 and TRBJ1-2, with no clear D. Germline V gives CDR1 MDHEN, CDR2 SYDVKM. CDR3 size: 13 residues. V lost 6 bases and J 4 bases, leaving 12 bases between the germline ends. This chain's CDR3 is CASSGKTCYGYTF. The CDR3 DNA reads TGTGCCAGCAGCGGAAAAACTTGCTATGGCTACACCTTC.

This clonotype has a handful of counts. The DNA of the CDR3 is TGTGCCAGCAGTCGGGACCCCACAAAAGAGACCCAGTACTTC. Encoded protein: CASSRDPTKETQYF. J is TRBJ2-5 and V is TRBV7-2; the D gene could be TRBD1 or TRBD2 (5 bases each). This CDR3 contains 14 residues. Germline assignment: CDR1 SGHTA and CDR2 FQGNSA. V was cut by 6 bases and J by 3 bases, with 14 bases left in between.

This clonotype showed up just a few times. The chain carries TRBV5-1 and TRBJ1-6; 7 bases fit TRBD1. J gave up 6 bases and V 1 base, and 1 base lay outside the gene matches. The germline V gene encodes CDR1 SGHRS and CDR2 YFSETQ. The CDR3 is 14 residues long. CDR3 sequence: CASSLPGGNSPLHF. As DNA, the CDR3 is TGCGCCAGCAGCTTGCCAGGGGGTAATTCACCCCTCCACTTT.

A note on this clonotype: A clone one base away is much larger, so this may be a read error. The rearrangement joins TRBV6-6 to TRBJ2-7; D remains ambiguous. Trimming shortened V by 10 bases and J by 2 bases, and 21 bases separated the two germline ends. The germline V gene encodes CDR1 MNHNY and CDR2 SVGAGI (reference sequence). The CDR3 runs 15 residues. CDR3 loop: CATTSVRHGPYEQYF. CDR3 DNA sequence: TGTGCCACCACTTCCGTGAGACATGGCCCCTACGAGCAGTACTTC.

The genes are TRBV24-1 and TRBJ2-3; possibly TRBD2 for D (5 bases). The CDR3 is made up of 15 amino acids. V gave up 5 bases and J gave up 7 bases, with 18 bases separating them. CDR1 and CDR2 from the germline V gene are KGHDR and SFDVKD. CDR3 DNA sequence: TGTGCCACCAGTGCCATGAGCGGAAACACGCATACGCAGTATTTT. This codes for CATSAMSGNTHTQYF.

In regard to this clonotype: A much larger clone is a single base away; this may be a read error. The chain is built from TRBV20-1 and TRBJ1-1; D is unclear. The CDR3 totals 12 residues. Germline assignment: CDR1 DFQATT and CDR2 SNEGSKA (reference sequence). V lost 3 bases, J lost 9 bases, and 14 bases lay in between. The CDR3 region is CSASLRETKAFF. As DNA, the CDR3 is TGCAGTGCTAGTCTCCGGGAGACTAAAGCTTTCTTT.

The genes are TRBV2 and TRBJ2-3; no firm D call. Germline values: CDR1 SNHLY, CDR2 FYNNEI. The CDR3 is made up of 15 amino acids. Trimming removed 5 bases from V and 2 bases from J, with 14 bases in between. In DNA form, the CDR3 reads TGTGCCAGCAGTCGGCAACGTGGGGACACAGATACGCAGTATTTT. Residues: CASSRQRGDTDTQYF.

This clonotype was seen many times. The V and J genes are TRBV28 and TRBJ1-5, with D tentatively TRBD1 (6 bases). The CDR3 loop spans 13 amino acids. The germline V gene encodes CDR1 MDHEN and CDR2 SYDVKM. Trimming shortened V by 10 bases and J by 2 bases, and 12 bases separated the two germline ends. CDR3 DNA: TGTGCCACCCTCAGGGGAGGCAATCAGCCCCAGCATTTT. Protein sequence: CATLRGGNQPQHF.

This clonotype came up many times. V is TRBV20-1 and J is TRBJ1-5; weak D call: TRBD1 (6 bases). Germline-derived CDR1 and CDR2 are DFQATT and SNEGSKA (reference sequence). The CDR3 extends over 13 amino acids. The V end was cut by 8 bases, the J end by 3 bases, with 14 bases between. CDR3 coding DNA: TGCAGTTCGAATACAGGGAACAATCAGCCCCAGCATTTT. Translation: CSSNTGNNQPQHF.

V is TRBV3-1 and J is TRBJ2-1; D is unclear. V was trimmed by 5 bases and J by 6 bases, leaving 8 bases between them. CDR3 length: 12 amino acids. Germline CDR1 is LGHDT and CDR2 is YNNKEL (reference sequence). The CDR3: CASSVVPNEQFF. CDR3 nucleotide sequence: TGTGCCAGCAGCGTTGTTCCCAATGAGCAGTTCTTC.

The chain employs TRBV7-2 and TRBJ1-2; tentatively, D is TRBD1 (5 bases). Trimming took off 5 bases at V and 0 bases at J, with 19 bases between the two ends. The CDR3 sequence is 17 residues long. Germline loops: CDR1 SGHTA, CDR2 FQGNSA. CDR3 sequence (DNA): TGTGCCAGCAGCGCCCCCCAGGGACTTTCTTCTAACTATGGCTACACCTTC. Encoded protein: CASSAPQGLSSNYGYTF.